The present T cell receptor (beta chain) was sequenced within a study of regulatory T cells in long-lasting Graves disease. Stated time point: newly diagnosed GD, antithyroid drugs for less than 3 months. RNA isolated from PBMCs was used to make the TCR library. Patients were from an endocrinology department in Xi'an, China. In building TCR beta libraries, iRepertoire HTBI primers were used together with Arm-PCR of CDR3 regions. MiXCR was run by TCRdb on the multiplex PCR reads, yielding one entry per CDR3 protein. The data contain roughly 530,000 distinct CDR3 sequences, roughly 16% of them singletons. The same sample was also studied in work on T cells in Graves' hyperthyroidism and ophthalmopathy.

The sequence was collected from a woman aged 35-65 years with Graves disease. The sample here was peripheral blood mononuclear cells (PBMCs), taken at new diagnosis, from a patient treated with antithyroid drugs.

CDR3 residues: CASIPPAGTGGRQPQHF. CDR3 coding DNA: TGTGCCAGCATTCCCCCGGCCGGGACAGGGGGCAGGCAGCCCCAGCATTTT. The chain is built from TRBV12-3 or TRBV12-4 and TRBJ1-5; the match to TRBD1 covers 12 bases. J lost 7 bases, V lost 7 bases, and 14 bases had no gene match. The CDR3 consists of 17 residues.